This T cell receptor (beta chain) was profiled in a study of PD-1 blockade in classical Hodgkin lymphoma. Time point meaning: cycle 4 day 1 (C4D1), after 6 weeks of nivolumab. Relapse was seen in all patients after autologous stem cell transplantation, and brentuximab vedotin exposure was variable. Regarding the study as a whole: By C4D1 there was a significant rise in CD4+ TCR diversity but not in CD8+ TCR diversity. Relapsed/refractory patients reportedly had lower baseline diversity than newly diagnosed patients.

The repertoire was sequenced with immunoSEQ multiplex PCR; TCRdb's copy has only in-frame clones and lacks some. Here the sample spans 64,000 or so clones, roughly nine tenths being singletons. Regarding this clone: Its antigen is not known.

The clonotype originates from a human donor with classical Hodgkin lymphoma. The source was peripheral blood mononuclear cells (PBMCs), collected before the fourth cycle of nivolumab.

In nucleotides, the CDR3 is TGCGCCAGCAGCTTGTTACTAGCGGGAGTGTACACCGGGGAGCTGTTTTTT. Its translation: CASSLLLAGVYTGELFF. The chain uses TRBV5-1 and TRBJ2-2, with 11 bases identical to TRBD2. This CDR3 is built from 17 residues. The germline V gene encodes CDR1 SGHRS and CDR2 YFSETQ. V was pared by 1 base and J by 3 bases, with 5 bases of the junction left unmatched.